Below, 5 T cell receptor beta chains from the same sample are listed, as sequenced in a study of cytomegalovirus exposure and HLA in healthy donors. Researchers ran the PCR with 60 Vbeta and 13 Jbeta primers. Clones were read by immunoSEQ multiplex PCR, and TCRdb kept only the in-frame ones, dropping some. The sample includes 150,000 to 200,000 clones, about 86% of them seen just once. Source material: PBMCs. The receptors shown here come from a woman aged 18-29 years in good health and CMV-seropositive.

The J gene is TRBJ1-2, the V gene TRBV7-9; TRBD1 agrees at 7 bases. With 8 bases clipped from V and 6 bases from J, the junction kept 15 bases outside the gene matches. Germline lookup yields CDR1 SEHNR and CDR2 FQNEAQ (reference sequence). The CDR3 length is 15 residues. The CDR3 region is CASPKPAGQIDGYTF. The CDR3 bases are TGTGCCAGCCCTAAACCGGCGGGACAGATCGATGGCTACACCTTC.

The genes are TRBV6-4 and TRBJ1-2; D possibly corresponds to TRBD1 (6 bases). V dropped 6 bases and J dropped 0 bases, with 8 bases sitting between them. The CDR3 is 13 residues long. CDR1 and CDR2 from the germline V gene are MRHNA and SNTAGT. Here the CDR3 reads CASRDSTNYGYTF. DNA of the CDR3: TGTGCCAGCAGGGACAGCACTAACTATGGCTACACCTTC.

The chain has TRBV9 and TRBJ2-5; 11 bases match TRBD2. Germline CDR1 SGDLS, CDR2 YYNGEE. The CDR3 totals 17 residues. Germline trimming cut 0 bases from V and 5 bases from J; bases unmatched to any gene: 9. The CDR3 spells CASSVAGGTSGRETQYF. CDR3 nucleotide sequence: TGTGCCAGCAGCGTAGCTGGGGGGACTAGCGGCCGGGAGACCCAGTACTTC.

J is TRBJ2-5 and V is TRBV18; D is undetermined. Trimming shortened V by 1 base and J by 4 bases, and 7 bases separated the two germline ends. The CDR3 consists of 13 residues. The germline V gene encodes CDR1 KGHSH and CDR2 LQKENI. The CDR3: CASSPRGGETQYF. CDR3 bases: TGTGCCAGCTCACCACGCGGTGGAGAGACCCAGTACTTC.

This chain uses TRBV2 with TRBJ2-7, with TRBD2 identical over 7 bases. The CDR3 loop spans 15 amino acids. Germline CDR1 and CDR2: SNHLY and FYNNEI. Unmatched junction bases numbered 9, after V lost 6 bases and J lost 1 base. The CDR3 reads CASSPRPGLSYEQYF. The CDR3 nucleotides read TGTGCCAGCAGCCCACGACCGGGACTATCCTACGAGCAGTACTTC.